These 2 T cell receptor beta chains originate from one sample sequenced in a study of T cell clones after liver transplantation. The table came from immunoSEQ multiplex PCR; TCRdb's copy has only in-frame clones and leaves some out. The table includes 24,000 or so clones, 55% to 70% detected once. The input for sequencing was CD4+ T cells from blood, taken before liver transplant. These receptors were obtained from a human donor who received a liver transplant.

The genes are TRBV27 and TRBJ2-5; no clear D. V gave up 5 bases and J gave up 5 bases, with 15 bases separating them. CDR3 size: 14 residues. Germline V gene lookup returns CDR1 MNHEY and CDR2 SMNVEV (reference sequence). The chain's CDR3 is CASSPTRLVETQYF. CDR3 sequence (DNA): TGTGCCAGCAGTCCTACTCGGCTCGTCGAGACCCAGTACTTC.

This clone was counted only a few times. V gene TRBV4-2 combines with J gene TRBJ1-2; D call uncertain. The CDR3 length is 14 residues. Germline V gives CDR1 LGHNA, CDR2 YNFKEQ. V was shortened by 0 bases and J by 12 bases, with 17 bases between the two germline ends. The chain's CDR3 is CASSQDPMREGNTF. CDR3 coding DNA: TGTGCCAGCAGCCAAGACCCGATGCGGGAAGGCAACACCTTC.